This TCR beta chain emerged from a study of T cell responses to AZD1222 COVID-19 vaccine. CDR1 and CDR2 from the germline V gene are MDHEN and SYDVKM. Trimming shortened V by 3 bases and J by 1 base, and 7 bases separated the two germline ends. The CDR3 loop spans 14 amino acids. The repertoire was sequenced with immunoSEQ multiplex PCR; TCRdb's copy has only in-frame clones and lacks some. The data contain 150,000 or so clones, around nine tenths of them singletons. The TCR sequence derives from an adult in good health. This specimen was peripheral blood, taken on day 0 of AZD1222 vaccination. This sequence joins TRBV28 and TRBJ1-5, with D unclear. CDR3 sequence (DNA): TGTGCCAGCAGTTTGGGGATAAGCAATCAGCCCCAGCATTTT. As protein: CASSLGISNQPQHF.